Below, 20 T cell receptor beta chains from the same sample are listed, as sequenced in a study of neoadjuvant anti-PD-1 for oral cavity cancer. Time point noted: after neoadjuvant nivolumab, at surgical resection. Produced via immunoSEQ multiplex PCR; TCRdb's table is partial and in-frame only. The sample contains roughly 10,000 clones, approximately 72% of which appear only once. The sample consisted of PBMCs, taken after nivolumab (anti-PD-1) treatment. These receptors originate from a person aged 35-79 years with oral cavity squamous cell carcinoma.

The chain has TRBV2 and TRBJ1-2; D not resolved. This CDR3 is built from 10 residues. The V end lost 3 bases, the J end lost 12 bases, and 8 bases lay between the germline ends. Looked up from germline, CDR1 is SNHLY and CDR2 is FYNNEI. The CDR3 sequence is CASSEVVHTF. In nucleotides, the CDR3 is TGTGCCAGCAGTGAGGTAGTCCACACCTTC. The variable domain in full, with the rest retrieved from reference TRBV2 and TRBJ1-2, is EPEVTQTPSHQVTQMGQEVILRCVPISNHLYFYWYRQILGQKVEFLVSFYNNEISEKSEIFDDQFSVERPDGSNFTLKIRSTKLEDSAMYFCASSEVVHTFGSGTRLTVV.

In this sample, this clone turned up a few times. The chain joins TRBV2 to TRBJ2-3; 8 bases map to TRBD2. CDR3 length equals 14 residues. The V and J ends lost 5 bases and 2 bases, in that order; junction bases with no gene match: 3. CDR1 is SNHLY, CDR2 FYNNEI, per germline. The CDR3 DNA reads as TGTGCCAGCAGTCGGACTAGCTCCACAGATACGCAGTATTTT. Its translation: CASSRTSSTDTQYF.

The chain couples TRBV5-8 to TRBJ2-7; D not resolved. Looked up from germline, CDR1 is SGHTS and CDR2 is YDEGEE. Trimming cost V 0 bases and J 3 bases, with 13 bases left between them. The CDR3 consists of 15 residues. This CDR3 reads CASSLGAGTLYEQYF. The CDR3 coding sequence is TGTGCCAGCAGCTTGGGGGCAGGCACCCTCTACGAGCAGTACTTC.

Notes on this clone: At one end, the junction sequence differs from germline, possibly due to a read error. The chain joins TRBV19 to TRBJ1-1; TRBD1 agrees at 10 bases. CDR3 length equals 16 residues. CDR1 LNHDA and CDR2 SQIVND come from the germline V gene (reference sequence). The CDR3 region is CASSLDWTGGNTEAFF. The DNA of the CDR3 is TGTGCCAGTAGTCTAGACTGGACAGGGGGGAACACTGAAGCTTTCTTT.

The chain is built from TRBV10-1 and TRBJ1-2; D gene unclear. Germline lookup yields CDR1 WNHNN and CDR2 SYGVQD (reference sequence). Trimming shortened V by 3 bases and J by 1 base, and 12 bases separated the two germline ends. The CDR3 is 15 residues long. CDR3: CASSDTGTLNYGYTF. CDR3 nucleotide sequence: TGCGCCAGCAGTGATACCGGAACGCTTAACTATGGCTACACCTTC.

The chain combines TRBV7-9 with TRBJ2-7, with TRBD1 matching 8 bases. Germline lookup yields CDR1 SEHNR and CDR2 FQNEAQ (reference sequence). The CDR3 loop spans 16 amino acids. The V segment lost 1 base and the J segment 4 bases; nucleotides outside the gene matches: 9. The CDR3 DNA sequence: TGTGCCAGCAGCTTAGGAGCCGGGACAGGTTCGTACGAGCAGTACTTC. As protein: CASSLGAGTGSYEQYF.

This rearrangement joins TRBV11-3 to TRBJ2-7; 13 bases match TRBD2. CDR1 is SGHNT and CDR2 is YENEEA in the germline V gene. The V gene end was trimmed by 6 bases and the J gene end by 9 bases; junction bases not matched to a gene: 11. The CDR3 has 15 amino acids. The CDR3, as DNA: TGTGCCAGCAGTCCGGGACTAGCGGGAACCGGGCGGCAGTACTTC. This sequence encodes CASSPGLAGTGRQYF. Full variable domain (remainder filled in from reference TRBV11-3 and TRBJ2-7): EAGVVQSPRYKIIEKKQPVAFWCNPISGHNTLYWYLQNLGQGPELLIRYENEEAVDDSQLPKDRFSAERLKGVDSTLKIQPAELGDSAVYLCASSPGLAGTGRQYFGPGTRLTVT.

V and J are TRBV27 and TRBJ2-7; 13 positions agree with TRBD2. The germline gives CDR1 MNHEY, CDR2 SMNVEV (reference sequence). J lost 4 bases, V lost 3 bases, and 3 bases had no gene match. This CDR3 comprises 15 residues. CDR3 protein: CASSFGLAGVYEQYF. The CDR3 nucleotides are TGTGCCAGCAGTTTTGGACTAGCGGGAGTTTACGAGCAGTACTTC.

The DNA for the CDR3 is TGCGCCAGCAGTGATTGGCGGGAAGAGACCCAGTACTTC. Protein: CASSDWREETQYF. The chain combines TRBV10-2 with TRBJ2-5; D might be TRBD2 (5 bases). The CDR3 loop spans 13 amino acids. The V end lost 3 bases, the J end lost 3 bases, and 8 bases lay between the germline ends. Germline V CDR1 and CDR2: WSHSY, SAAADI.

The chain links TRBV6-4 to TRBJ1-5; TRBD1 is a possible D gene (5 bases). The germline V and J ends were trimmed by 4 bases and 6 bases, with 10 bases remaining between them. Germline V gene lookup returns CDR1 MRHNA and CDR2 SNTAGT. The CDR3 is 13 amino acids. The CDR3 is CASSATGVQPQHF. For the CDR3, the DNA is TGTGCCAGCAGTGCCACGGGGGTTCAGCCCCAGCATTTT.

The CDR3 DNA is TGCAGCGTTGAAACGGGGTCATGGGGGTATGGCTACACCTTC. Amino acid sequence: CSVETGSWGYGYTF. The chain joins TRBV29-1 to TRBJ1-2, with D tentatively TRBD1 (5 bases). Trimming stripped 2 bases from V and 5 bases from J, with 15 bases between. The V gene's germline CDR1 is SQVTM and CDR2 ANQGSEA. The CDR3 covers 14 residues.

V is TRBV7-9 and J is TRBJ2-3; TRBD2 matches at 10 bases. The CDR3 is 15 amino acids. CDR1 SEHNR and CDR2 FQNEAQ come from the germline V gene (reference sequence). V was clipped by 5 bases and J by 1 base; unmatched bases: 3. Written as DNA, the CDR3 is TGTGCCAGCAGCAGTACTAGCGGGGGCACAGATACGCAGTATTTT. This translates into CASSSTSGGTDTQYF. The whole variable domain, filled in from reference TRBV7-9 and TRBJ2-3, reads DTGVSQNPRHKITKRGQNVTFRCDPISEHNRLYWYRQTLGQGPEFLTYFQNEAQLEKSRLLSDRFSAERPKGSFSTLEIQRTEQGDSAMYLCASSSTSGGTDTQYFGPGTRLTVL.

As DNA, the CDR3 is TGTGCCAGCAGCGGCTCAGGGGTGCTAGCCAATGACAATGAGCAGTTCTTC. It translates to CASSGSGVLANDNEQFF. The chain carries TRBV11-1 and TRBJ2-1; a possible D gene is TRBD1 (6 bases). This CDR3 comprises 17 residues. The germline V gene encodes CDR1 SGHAT and CDR2 FQDESV (reference sequence). V was clipped by 5 bases and J by 5 bases, with 22 bases between them.

This rearrangement joins TRBV10-3 to TRBJ1-4; maybe TRBD1 (6 bases). CDR1 is ENHRY, CDR2 SYGVKD, per germline. Trimming pared 11 bases from V and 8 bases from J, leaving 15 bases between. CDR3 size: 12 residues. The CDR3 nucleotides are TGTGCCTCAGGGGCTGAGCCCGAAAAACTGTTTTTT. Translating gives CASGAEPEKLFF.

This clone was seen more than once but under ten times. This chain links TRBV5-6 with TRBJ2-5; D ambiguous. Germline V gives CDR1 SGHDT, CDR2 YYEEEE. V was clipped by 5 bases and J by 5 bases, with 7 bases between them. There are 11 residues in the CDR3. The CDR3 DNA follows: TGTGCCAGCAGTATATGGGAGACCCAGTACTTC. Its translation: CASSIWETQYF.

This clone was recorded once. The V and J genes are TRBV11-3 and TRBJ2-2; no clear D gene. Germline values: CDR1 SGHNT, CDR2 YENEEA. This CDR3 region has 15 residues. V lost 3 bases to trimming and J lost 0 bases, with 8 bases between them. The chain's CDR3 is CASSFSGANTGELFF. The CDR3 DNA follows: TGTGCCAGCAGCTTCTCTGGAGCGAACACCGGGGAGCTGTTTTTT.

This clone turned up a few times. The chain is built from TRBV19 and TRBJ1-1; weak D call: TRBD1 (6 bases). Trimming cost V 11 bases and J 3 bases, with 16 bases left between them. Germline lookup yields CDR1 LNHDA and CDR2 SQIVND (reference sequence). The CDR3 runs to 13 residues. CDR3 DNA: TGTGCCTCCCGGACAGCCAGATACACTGAAGCTTTCTTT. Translated: CASRTARYTEAFF.

The V gene is TRBV28, the J gene TRBJ2-7, with D possibly being TRBD2 (7 bases). This CDR3 has 15 residues. Deletions cut 0 bases from V and 2 bases from J, with 11 bases between. Germline CDR1 is MDHEN and CDR2 is SYDVKM. CDR3 residues: CASSLWGGRTYEQYF. The CDR3 nucleotides are TGTGCCAGCAGTTTATGGGGGGGGCGCACCTACGAGCAGTACTTC.

The chain combines TRBV11-3 with TRBJ2-5, with no clear D. The V end lost 1 base, the J end lost 2 bases, and 11 bases lay between the germline ends. Germline CDR1 is SGHNT and CDR2 is YENEEA. This CDR3 contains 15 residues. The CDR3 sequence is CASSLGAKAQETQYF. Written as DNA, the CDR3 is TGTGCCAGCAGCTTAGGAGCTAAGGCACAAGAGACCCAGTACTTC.

The rearrangement joins TRBV5-1 to TRBJ1-1; D ambiguous. The germline V and J ends were trimmed by 4 bases and 7 bases, with 17 bases remaining between them. From germline, CDR1 is SGHRS and CDR2 YFSETQ. The CDR3 sequence is 14 residues long. CDR3 nucleotides: TGCGCCAGCAGCCCCATTGAGGGTCGTCATGAAGCTTTCTTT. Protein: CASSPIEGRHEAFF. The variable domain in full, with the rest retrieved from reference TRBV5-1 and TRBJ1-1, is KAGVTQTPRYLIKTRGQQVTLSCSPISGHRSVSWYQQTPGQGLQFLFEYFSETQRNKGNFPGRFSGRQFSNSRSEMNVSTLELGDSALYLCASSPIEGRHEAFFGQGTRLTVV.